These 27 T cell receptor delta chains share one sample of origin, sequenced in a study of gamma-delta chains in newborns, infants, children. TCRdb re-called the reads through CATT. The sample holds nearly 8,500 delta-chain clones, 1.6% seen once. Sequencing was done on a sample of blood. The receptors originated from a child who was a newborn, infant or young child, either healthy, febrile or measles-vaccinated (not recorded which).

This clone was seen only a few times. For this DNA, TCRdb reports the protein of a much larger clone, which diverges at residue 10, most likely from a read error; the protein presented here is translated directly from the DNA. This chain uses TRDV2 with TRDJ3, with D perhaps matching TRDD3 (6 bases). This CDR3 has 15 residues. Germline V gives CDR1 GEAIGNYY, CDR2 EKD. The CDR3 loop reads CACDTGYWDARQMFF. The CDR3 DNA reads as TGTGCCTGTGACACCGGATACTGGGACGCCCGACAGATGTTTTTC.

This clone was seen more than once but under ten times. TCRdb pairs this DNA with a much larger clone's protein that differs at residue 7, likely a read error; the protein shown was translated from the DNA. The chain recombines TRDV2 with TRDJ1; 12 nucleotides match TRDD3. The CDR3 consists of 20 residues. V shed 0 bases and J 3 bases; nucleotides not matched to a gene: 16. CDR1 is GEAIGNYY, CDR2 EKD, per germline. The CDR3 DNA is TGTGCCTGTGACACCAGAATAACTGGGGGATACCCGTCGGGCGCCGATAAACTCATCTTT. Translated, it gives CACDTRITGGYPSGADKLIF.

The chain uses TRDV2 and TRDJ3; D may be TRDD3 (6 bases). Per the germline V gene, CDR1 is GEAIGNYY and CDR2 is EKD. V was pared by 0 bases and J by 0 bases, with 11 bases between. The CDR3 length is 18 residues. CDR3 protein: CACDTWGLLSWDTRQMFF. The CDR3 region has the DNA TGTGCCTGTGACACCTGGGGGCTCCTCTCCTGGGACACCCGACAGATGTTTTTC.

This clone has more than one count but fewer than ten. The protein TCRdb lists belongs to a much larger clone and differs from this DNA's translation at residue 17, which points to a read error; the protein shown is made from the DNA. CDR3 protein: CACDTVFTGGPKYTDKRIF. The CDR3 nucleotides are TGTGCCTGTGACACCGTTTTCACTGGGGGCCCAAAGTACACCGATAAACGCATCTTT. The chain has TRDV2 and TRDJ1, with TRDD3 matching over 8 bases. The length of the CDR3 is 19 residues. From germline, CDR1 is GEAIGNYY and CDR2 EKD.

As for this clone: The same CDR3 can be traced to other DNA sequences in this sample. The J gene is TRDJ1, the V gene TRDV1; D is perhaps TRDD3 (6 bases). The ends were cut back, 2 bases at V and 2 bases at J, with 27 bases in the middle. CDR1 is TSWWSYY, CDR2 QGS, per germline. The CDR3 is 20 amino acids. CDR3 in DNA: TGTGCTCTTGGGGAAACTGGGCCTTTTCTCGCACTGTCAGGAACCGATAAACTCATCTTT. This gives the protein CALGETGPFLALSGTDKLIF.

This clone counts as medium-sized (0.01 to 0.1%). V and J are TRDV2 and TRDJ1, with 12 bases that match TRDD3. The CDR3 is 19 amino acids. V was clipped by 1 base and J by 9 bases; unmatched bases: 20. Per the germline V gene, CDR1 is GEAIGNYY and CDR2 is EKD. The CDR3 bases are TGTGCCTGTGACACGGGGAACGAAGGGACTGGGGGATACCGCAAGGAACTCATCTTT. It is translated as CACDTGNEGTGGYRKELIF.

This clone has a handful of counts. A much bigger clone sits one base away, suggesting this may be a read error. The rearrangement links TRDV2 to TRDJ1; D is possibly TRDD2 or TRDD3 (8 bases each). V lost 0 bases, J lost 2 bases, and 42 bases lay in between. The CDR3 is made up of 25 amino acids. Germline assignment: CDR1 GEAIGNYY and CDR2 EKD. DNA for the CDR3: TGTGCCTGTGACACCCCTCGTCTTCCTACGTTTGGGGGATTTCACCCGCGGTCGATTACCGATAAACTCATCTTT. Protein sequence: CACDTPRLPTFGGFHPRSITDKLIF.

Comments on this clone: The protein held in TCRdb is that of a much larger clone and does not match this DNA's translation at residues 11 and 13, likely because of a read error; the protein shown is translated from the DNA. V gene TRDV2 combines with J gene TRDJ3; 9 bases match TRDD3. This CDR3 has 18 amino acids. Germline-derived CDR1 and CDR2 are GEAIGNYY and EKD. Here the CDR3 DNA reads TGTGCCTGTGACACCGTGGGGGATATTTCCCGGGACATCCGACAGATGTTTTTC. The encoded protein is CACDTVGDISRDIRQMFF.

This clone showed up just a few times. This CDR3 is CALEEPFLPTDKLIF. In DNA, the CDR3 is TGTGCTCTTGAGGAGCCCTTCCTACCGACGGATAAACTCATCTTT. The chain is built from TRDV1 and TRDJ1, with 9 bases aligning to TRDD2. The V gene end was trimmed by 7 bases and the J gene end by 5 bases; junction bases not matched to a gene: 11. CDR1 is TSWWSYY and CDR2 is QGS in the germline V gene. There are 15 residues in the CDR3.

This clone was seen only a few times. This DNA's translation differs at residue 4 from TCRdb's protein, which comes from a much larger clone; a read error is likely, and the protein shown is translated from the DNA. The chain employs TRDV1 and TRDJ1, with 9 bases matching TRDD3. This CDR3 is 18 amino acids long. CDR1 and CDR2 (germline): TSWWSYY, QGS. The CDR3: CALRELGGGYPYTDKLIF. For the CDR3, the DNA is TGTGCTCTTAGGGAACTCGGAGGGGGATACCCGTACACCGATAAACTCATCTTT.

This clone occurred a few times. TCRdb's protein for this DNA is that of a much larger clone and differs from the translation at residue 4, likely a read error; the protein shown is the DNA translation. V gene TRDV2 combines with J gene TRDJ3, with 8 bases identical to TRDD3. The CDR3 is 19 residues long. Germline values: CDR1 GEAIGNYY, CDR2 EKD. The CDR3 coding sequence is TGTGCCTGTGGCACCGTCACTGGGGGCCCCTCCTGGGACACCCGACAGATGTTTTTC. It codes for CACGTVTGGPSWDTRQMFF.

This clone was seen a handful of times. TCRdb pairs this DNA with a much larger clone's protein that differs at residue 11, likely a read error; the protein shown was translated from the DNA. The V gene is TRAV29/DV5, the J gene TRDJ1; D is possibly TRDD3 (5 bases). The V and J ends lost 0 bases and 0 bases respectively, with 21 bases between them. The germline CDR1 and CDR2 sequences are NSMFDY and ISSIKDK. The CDR3 consists of 18 residues. The CDR3 here is CAASAPRPGGPYTDKLIF. The CDR3 DNA is TGTGCAGCAAGCGCGCCCCGTCCCGGGGGTCCGTACACCGATAAACTCATCTTT.

The sample holds a few counts of this clone. The junction departs from the called germline gene at one end, perhaps through a read error. The V and J genes are TRDV1 and TRDJ1; 13 bases map to TRDD3. The CDR3 loop spans 21 amino acids. CDR1 and CDR2 from the germline V gene are TSWWSYY and QGS. The CDR3 spells CALVTGYVLGDTGGGTDKPIF. The CDR3 DNA sequence: TGTGCTCTTGTTACGGGTTACGTACTGGGGGATACGGGTGGAGGGACCGATAAACCCATCTTT.

This clone was counted a few times. A clone one base away is much larger, so this may be a read error. Other DNA sequences within the sample encode an identical CDR3. This rearrangement joins TRDV2 to TRDJ3; 11 bases are a match to TRDD3. This CDR3 is 19 amino acids long. CDR1 and CDR2 (germline): GEAIGNYY, EKD. As DNA, the CDR3 is TGTGCCTGCGACACCTGGGGGATACAGGGCTCCTGGGACACCCGACAGATGTTTTTC. Amino acids: CACDTWGIQGSWDTRQMFF.

With regard to this clone: This likely reflects a read error, since a far larger clone is one base away. At the DNA level, this CDR3 is encoded by other sequences in the same sample as well. This chain links TRDV2 with TRDJ1, with 7 positions matching TRDD3. Trimming cost V 4 bases and J 0 bases; bases outside gene matches: 19. The CDR3 totals 19 residues. CDR1 is GEAIGNYY, CDR2 EKD, per germline. This CDR3 is CACDTGRGDDTDYTDKLIF. DNA of the CDR3: TGTGCCTGTGATACCGGACGGGGGGATGATACCGACTACACCGATAAACTCATCTTT.

With respect to this clone: TCRdb and the translated DNA give different amino acids at residue 13; the protein presented here is the one translated from the DNA. The chain joins TRDV2 to TRDJ1; 8 nucleotides line up with TRDD3. V gave up 0 bases and J gave up 5 bases; unmatched junction bases: 19. The CDR3 has 19 amino acids. Per germline, CDR1 GEAIGNYY and CDR2 EKD. Here the CDR3 reads CACDTSFGPYWGVKDKLIF. CDR3 nucleotides: TGTGCCTGTGACACCAGCTTCGGGCCGTACTGGGGGGTAAAGGATAAACTCATCTTT.

This clone was picked up a small number of times. This DNA's translation and the protein TCRdb lists, from a much larger clone, do not match at residue 7, likely due to a read error; the protein shown is translated from the DNA. V is TRDV1 and J is TRDJ1; TRDD3 matches at 7 bases. Germline CDR1 reads TSWWSYY; CDR2 reads QGS. V was clipped by 0 bases and J by 8 bases; unmatched bases: 6. CDR3 size: 14 residues. This CDR3 reads CALGELSYWGKLIF. The CDR3 DNA reads as TGTGCTCTTGGGGAACTGAGCTACTGGGGAAAACTCATCTTT.

This clone was found a few times. This may arise from a read error, as a much more abundant clone is one base away. Other DNA sequences in this specimen translate into the identical CDR3. The V call is TRDV1, the J call TRDJ1; no firm D call. Germline loops: CDR1 TSWWSYY, CDR2 QGS. This CDR3 spans 16 amino acids. The CDR3 is CALGEPSPFRADKLIF. DNA of the CDR3: TGTGCTCTTGGGGAACCAAGCCCCTTTCGGGCCGATAAGCTCATCTTT.

Regarding this clone: TCRdb assigns this DNA the protein of a much larger clone, which departs from its translation at residue 11; this likely reflects a read error, and the protein shown comes from translating the DNA. The genes are TRDV2 and TRDJ1; TRDD3 matches 8 bases. The J segment lost 0 bases and the V segment lost 1 base, leaving 9 bases of the junction unmatched. This CDR3 has 17 residues. Germline V gene sequence: CDR1 GEAIGNYY, CDR2 EKD. The CDR3 reads CACDTRTGGSHTDKLIF. As DNA, the CDR3 is TGTGCCTGTGACACGCGTACTGGGGGCTCGCACACCGATAAACTCATCTTT.

As for this clone: An end of the junction does not agree with germline; a read error may underlie this. This chain uses TRDV3 with TRDJ1, with a possible D match to TRDD2 (8 bases). This CDR3 comprises 18 residues. The germline gives CDR1 TVYSNPD, CDR2 GDNSRS (reference sequence). CDR3 bases: TGTGCCGCCCACTTCCTACCGGGGGGATCGGCGATGACCGATAGACTCATCTTT. Translating gives CAAHFLPGGSAMTDRLIF.

This clone turned up a few times. This sequence is one base from a far larger clone and is likely a read error. The sample has other DNA sequences that encode this CDR3 too. The chain links TRDV2 to TRDJ1; 9 bases agree with TRDD3. Germline CDR1 GEAIGNYY, CDR2 EKD. CDR3 length: 15 amino acids. This CDR3 reads CACDILGEYTDKLIF. CDR3 nucleotides: TGTGCCTGTGACATACTGGGGGAATACACCGACAAACTCATCTTT.

This clone was detected a few times. For this DNA, TCRdb reports the protein of a much larger clone, which diverges at residue 15, most likely from a read error; the protein presented here is translated directly from the DNA. V and J are TRDV2 and TRDJ3; 10 nucleotides agree with TRDD3. This CDR3 is 17 amino acids long. Germline V gives CDR1 GEAIGNYY, CDR2 EKD. CDR3 residues: CACDTGGGYWDTRQKFF. CDR3 bases: TGTGCCTGTGACACCGGTGGGGGATACTGGGACACCCGACAGAAGTTTTTC.

Within the sample, this clone is medium-sized. The genes are TRDV1 and TRDJ2, with 12 bases lining up with TRDD3. V lost 0 bases, J lost 3 bases, and 20 bases stayed unmatched. The germline V gene encodes CDR1 TSWWSYY and CDR2 QGS. The CDR3 contains 23 residues. The CDR3 sequence: CALGELRDLRFTGGYRMTAQLFF. The CDR3, as DNA: TGTGCTCTTGGGGAACTCCGGGACCTACGCTTTACTGGGGGATACCGGATGACAGCACAACTCTTCTTT.

This clone was counted only a few times. This may stem from a read error, because a much larger clone lies one nucleotide away. Other nucleotide sequences from this sample produce the same CDR3. This rearrangement joins TRDV2 to TRDJ3; D might be TRDD3 (5 bases). The CDR3 covers 21 residues. Trimming shortened V by 3 bases and J by 2 bases, and 25 bases separated the two germline ends. Per germline, CDR1 GEAIGNYY and CDR2 EKD. The CDR3 spells CACDLYGEGAHSAWDTRQMFF. CDR3 DNA: TGTGCCTGTGACCTCTACGGGGAGGGTGCCCACTCGGCCTGGGACACCCGACAGATGTTTTTC.

This clone was observed a handful of times. The J gene is TRDJ1, the V gene TRDV1, with D possibly being TRDD2 (6 bases). In germline, CDR1 is TSWWSYY, CDR2 QGS. The CDR3 covers 20 residues. V was clipped by 2 bases and J by 3 bases, with 28 bases between them. The CDR3 reads CALGEVHPTTTERYADKLIF. CDR3 nucleotide sequence: TGTGCTCTTGGGGAAGTACATCCTACGACAACTGAAAGGTACGCCGATAAACTCATCTTT.

This clone has only a few counts. TCRdb's protein, taken from a much larger clone, differs from this DNA's translation at residue 11, likely owing to a read error; the protein displayed comes from the DNA. V usage is TRDV2 and J usage is TRDJ3, with 8 bases fitting TRDD3. The CDR3 runs to 20 residues. Trimming took 0 bases from V and 0 from J; bases not matched to a gene: 9. The germline CDR1 and CDR2 sequences are GEAIGNYY and EKD. The CDR3 region is CACDTPFGGSSSWDTRQMFF. CDR3 nucleotide sequence: TGTGCCTGTGACACCCCCTTTGGGGGATCAAGCTCCTGGGACACCCGACAGATGTTTTTC.

This chain joins TRDV1 and TRDJ2; 12 bases match TRDD3. CDR1 TSWWSYY and CDR2 QGS come from the germline V gene. The junction had 11 bases not matched to a gene; V was cut back by 0 bases and J by 0 bases. The CDR3 is made up of 21 amino acids. CDR3 region: CALGELHSGGYAVALTAQLFF. CDR3 sequence (DNA): TGTGCTCTTGGGGAACTACATTCTGGGGGATACGCGGTAGCTTTGACAGCACAACTCTTCTTT.